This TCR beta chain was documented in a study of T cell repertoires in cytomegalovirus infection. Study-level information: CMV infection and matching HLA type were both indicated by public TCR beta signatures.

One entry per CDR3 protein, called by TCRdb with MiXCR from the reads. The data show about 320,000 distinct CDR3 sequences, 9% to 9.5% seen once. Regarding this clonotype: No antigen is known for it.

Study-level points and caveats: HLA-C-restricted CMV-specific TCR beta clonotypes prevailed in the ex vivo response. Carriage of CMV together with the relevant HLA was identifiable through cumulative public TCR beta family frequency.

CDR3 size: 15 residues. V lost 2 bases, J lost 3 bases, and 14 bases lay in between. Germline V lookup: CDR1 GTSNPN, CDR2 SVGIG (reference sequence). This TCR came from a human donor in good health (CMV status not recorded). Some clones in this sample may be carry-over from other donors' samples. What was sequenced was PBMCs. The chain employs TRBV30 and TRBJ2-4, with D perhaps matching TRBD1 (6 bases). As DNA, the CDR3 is TGTGCCTGGAGTACTACAGGGATTGTCAAAAACATTCAGTACTTC. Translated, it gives CAWSTTGIVKNIQYF.